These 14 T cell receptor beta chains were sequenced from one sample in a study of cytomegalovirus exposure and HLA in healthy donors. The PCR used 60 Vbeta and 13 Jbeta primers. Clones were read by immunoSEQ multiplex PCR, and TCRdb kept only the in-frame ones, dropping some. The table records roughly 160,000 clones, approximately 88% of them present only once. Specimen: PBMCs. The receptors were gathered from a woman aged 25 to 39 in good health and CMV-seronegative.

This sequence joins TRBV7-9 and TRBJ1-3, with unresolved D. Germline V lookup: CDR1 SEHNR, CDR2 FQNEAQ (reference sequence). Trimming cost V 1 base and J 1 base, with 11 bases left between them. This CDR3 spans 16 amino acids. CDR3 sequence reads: CASSLVASSSGNTIYF. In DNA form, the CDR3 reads TGTGCCAGCAGCTTAGTGGCCAGTTCTTCTGGAAACACCATATATTTT.

This CDR3 is CASGDREITDTQYF. CDR3 sequence (DNA): TGTGCCAGCGGGGACAGGGAAATCACAGATACGCAGTATTTT. The genes are TRBV5-4 and TRBJ2-3; 9 nucleotides align to TRBD1. Trimming cost V 7 bases and J 2 bases; bases outside gene matches: 5. Germline assignment: CDR1 SGHNT and CDR2 YYREEE (reference sequence). The CDR3 length is 14 residues.

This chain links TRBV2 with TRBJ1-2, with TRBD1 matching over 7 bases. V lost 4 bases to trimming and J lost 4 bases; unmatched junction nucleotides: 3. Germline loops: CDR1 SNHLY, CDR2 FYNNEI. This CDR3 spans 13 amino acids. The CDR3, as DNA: TGTGCCAGCAGTGTTGACAGGGCCTATGGCTACACCTTC. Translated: CASSVDRAYGYTF.

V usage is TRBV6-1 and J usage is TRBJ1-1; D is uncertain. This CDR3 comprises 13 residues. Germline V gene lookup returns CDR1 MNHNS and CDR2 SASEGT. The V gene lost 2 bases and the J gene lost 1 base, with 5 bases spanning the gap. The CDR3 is CASSELRNTEAFF. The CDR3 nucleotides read TGTGCCAGCAGTGAACTTAGGAACACTGAAGCTTTCTTT.

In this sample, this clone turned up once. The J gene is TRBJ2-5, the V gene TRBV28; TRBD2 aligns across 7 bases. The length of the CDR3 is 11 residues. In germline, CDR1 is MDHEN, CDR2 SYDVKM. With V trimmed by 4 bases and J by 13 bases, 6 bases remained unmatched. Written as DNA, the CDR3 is TGTGCCAGCAGTTCGGGACTACCAGGGTACTTC. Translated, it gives CASSSGLPGYF.

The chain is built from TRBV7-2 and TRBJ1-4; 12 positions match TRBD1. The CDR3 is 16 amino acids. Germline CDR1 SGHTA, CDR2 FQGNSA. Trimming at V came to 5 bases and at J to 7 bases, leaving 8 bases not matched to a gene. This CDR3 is CASSPSRGQGAEKLFF. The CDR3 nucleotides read TGTGCCAGCAGCCCATCCCGGGGACAGGGGGCTGAAAAACTGTTTTTT.

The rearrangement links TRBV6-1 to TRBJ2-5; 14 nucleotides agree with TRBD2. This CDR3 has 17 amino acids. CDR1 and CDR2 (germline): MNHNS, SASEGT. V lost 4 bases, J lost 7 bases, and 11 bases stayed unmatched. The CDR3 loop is CASSGTSGRFSGGTQYF. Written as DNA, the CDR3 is TGTGCCAGCAGTGGGACTAGCGGGAGGTTCTCCGGGGGGACCCAGTACTTC.

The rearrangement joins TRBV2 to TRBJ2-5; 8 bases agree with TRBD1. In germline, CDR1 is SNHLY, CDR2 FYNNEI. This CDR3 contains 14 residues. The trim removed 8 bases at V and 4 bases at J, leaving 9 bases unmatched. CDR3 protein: CASRRTGSSETQYF. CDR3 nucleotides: TGTGCCAGCCGAAGGACAGGGAGCTCAGAGACCCAGTACTTC. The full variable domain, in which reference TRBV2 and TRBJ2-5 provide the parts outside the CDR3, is EPEVTQTPSHQVTQMGQEVILRCVPISNHLYFYWYRQILGQKVEFLVSFYNNEISEKSEIFDDQFSVERPDGSNFTLKIRSTKLEDSAMYFCASRRTGSSETQYFGPGTRLLVL.

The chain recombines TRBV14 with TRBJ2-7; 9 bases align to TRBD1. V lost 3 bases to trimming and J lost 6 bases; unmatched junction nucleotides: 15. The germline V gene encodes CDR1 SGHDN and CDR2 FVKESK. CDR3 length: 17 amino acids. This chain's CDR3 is CASSHSPRRTGAPEQYF. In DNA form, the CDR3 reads TGTGCCAGCAGCCACTCTCCCAGGCGGACAGGGGCCCCCGAGCAGTACTTC.

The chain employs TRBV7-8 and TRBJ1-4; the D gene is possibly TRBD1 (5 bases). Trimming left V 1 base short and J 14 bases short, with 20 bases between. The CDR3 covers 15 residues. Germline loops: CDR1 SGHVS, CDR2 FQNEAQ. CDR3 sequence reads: CASSLGADIGTSLFF. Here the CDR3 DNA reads TGTGCCAGCAGCTTAGGGGCGGACATAGGAACAAGTCTGTTTTTT.

The DNA of the CDR3 is TGTGCCAGCAGTTTATCGGCGCAACAGGGGGGATATGGAGCTTTCTTT. It is translated as CASSLSAQQGGYGAFF. The rearrangement joins TRBV27 to TRBJ1-1; TRBD1 matches 8 bases. Germline lookup yields CDR1 MNHEY and CDR2 SMNVEV (reference sequence). The junction had 13 bases not matched to a gene; V was cut back by 0 bases and J by 10 bases. There are 16 residues in the CDR3.

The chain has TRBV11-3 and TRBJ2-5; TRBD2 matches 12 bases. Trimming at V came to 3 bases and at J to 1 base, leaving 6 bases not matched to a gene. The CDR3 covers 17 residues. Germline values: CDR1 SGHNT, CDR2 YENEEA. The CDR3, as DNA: TGTGCCAGCAGCTTTGGCGGGACTAGCGGGTCCCAAGAGACCCAGTACTTC. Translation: CASSFGGTSGSQETQYF.

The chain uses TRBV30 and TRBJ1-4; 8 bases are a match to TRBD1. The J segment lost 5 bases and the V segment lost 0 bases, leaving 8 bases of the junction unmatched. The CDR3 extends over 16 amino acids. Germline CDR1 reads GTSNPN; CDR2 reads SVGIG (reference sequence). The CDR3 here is CAWSVSRTGWNEKLFF. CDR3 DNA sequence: TGTGCCTGGAGTGTAAGCCGGACAGGGTGGAATGAAAAACTGTTTTTT. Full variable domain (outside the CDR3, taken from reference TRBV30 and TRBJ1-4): SQTIHQWPATLVQPVGSPLSLECTVEGTSNPNLYWYRQAAGRGLQLLFYSVGIGQISSEVPQNLSASRPQDRQFILSSKKLLLSDSGFYLCAWSVSRTGWNEKLFFGSGTQLSVL.

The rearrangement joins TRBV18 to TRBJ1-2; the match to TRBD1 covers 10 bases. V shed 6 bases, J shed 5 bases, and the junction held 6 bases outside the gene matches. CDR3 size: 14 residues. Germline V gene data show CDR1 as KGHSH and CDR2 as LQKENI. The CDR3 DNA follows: TGTGCCAGCTCGCGACAGGGGGCAAGATATGGCTACACCTTC. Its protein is CASSRQGARYGYTF.